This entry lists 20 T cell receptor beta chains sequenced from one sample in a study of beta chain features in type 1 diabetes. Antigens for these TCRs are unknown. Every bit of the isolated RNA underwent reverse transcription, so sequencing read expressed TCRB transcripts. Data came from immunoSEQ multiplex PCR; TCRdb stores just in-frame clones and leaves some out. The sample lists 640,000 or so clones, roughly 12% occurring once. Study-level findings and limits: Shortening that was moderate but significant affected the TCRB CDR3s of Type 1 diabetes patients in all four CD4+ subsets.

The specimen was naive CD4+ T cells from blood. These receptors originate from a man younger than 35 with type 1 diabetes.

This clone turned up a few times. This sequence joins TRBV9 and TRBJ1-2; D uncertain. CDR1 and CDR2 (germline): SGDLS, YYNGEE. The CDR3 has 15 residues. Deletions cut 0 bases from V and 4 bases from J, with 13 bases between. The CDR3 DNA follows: TGTGCCAGCAGCGTAGAGGAAGGAGCCTTCTATGGCTACACCTTC. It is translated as CASSVEEGAFYGYTF. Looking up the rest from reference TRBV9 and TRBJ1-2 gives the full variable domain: DSGVTQTPKHLITATGQRVTLRCSPRSGDLSVYWYQQSLDQGLQFLIQYYNGEERAKGNILERFSAQQFPDLHSELNLSSLELGDSALYFCASSVEEGAFYGYTFGSGTRLTVV.

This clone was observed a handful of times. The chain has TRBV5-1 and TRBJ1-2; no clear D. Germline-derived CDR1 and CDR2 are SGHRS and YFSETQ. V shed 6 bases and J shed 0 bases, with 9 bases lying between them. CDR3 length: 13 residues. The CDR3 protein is CASTWQPNYGYTF. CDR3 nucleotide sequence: TGCGCCAGCACGTGGCAGCCTAACTATGGCTACACCTTC.

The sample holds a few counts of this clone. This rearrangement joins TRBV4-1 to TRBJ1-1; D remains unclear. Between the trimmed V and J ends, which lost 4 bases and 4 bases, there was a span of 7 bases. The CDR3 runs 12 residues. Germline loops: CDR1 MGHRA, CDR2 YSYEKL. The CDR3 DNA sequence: TGCGCCAGCAGCCTCACCAGCACTGAAGCTTTCTTT. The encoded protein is CASSLTSTEAFF.

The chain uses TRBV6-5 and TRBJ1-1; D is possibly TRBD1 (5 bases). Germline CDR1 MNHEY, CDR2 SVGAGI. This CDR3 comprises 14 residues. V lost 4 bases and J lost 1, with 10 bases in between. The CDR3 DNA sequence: TGTGCCAGCAGTTTACAGGCTACGAACACTGAAGCTTTCTTT. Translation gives CASSLQATNTEAFF.

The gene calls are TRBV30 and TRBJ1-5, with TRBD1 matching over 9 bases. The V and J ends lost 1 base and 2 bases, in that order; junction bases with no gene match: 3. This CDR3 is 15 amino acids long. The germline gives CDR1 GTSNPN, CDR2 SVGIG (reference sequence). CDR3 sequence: CAWSGTGARNQPQHF. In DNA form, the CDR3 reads TGTGCCTGGAGTGGGACAGGGGCCCGCAATCAGCCCCAGCATTTT.

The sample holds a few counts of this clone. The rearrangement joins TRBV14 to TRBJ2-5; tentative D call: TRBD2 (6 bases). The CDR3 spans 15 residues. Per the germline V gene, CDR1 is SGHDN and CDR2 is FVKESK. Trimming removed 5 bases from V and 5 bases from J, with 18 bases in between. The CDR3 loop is CASSFGPRGRETQYF. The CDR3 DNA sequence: TGTGCCAGCAGCTTCGGACCCCGGGGGAGGGAGACCCAGTACTTC.

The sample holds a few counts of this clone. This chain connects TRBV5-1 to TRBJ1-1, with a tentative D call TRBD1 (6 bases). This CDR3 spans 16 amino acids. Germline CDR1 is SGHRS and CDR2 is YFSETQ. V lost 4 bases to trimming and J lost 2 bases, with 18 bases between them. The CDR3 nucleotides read TGCGCCAGCAGCAGGACCCCCGGGACAACCAACACTGAAGCTTTCTTT. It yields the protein CASSRTPGTTNTEAFF.

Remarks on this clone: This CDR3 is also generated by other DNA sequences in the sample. The DNA of the CDR3 is TGTGCCAGCAGCCAAGGTCACGACCAGCCCCAGCATTTT. Translating it yields CASSQGHDQPQHF. The chain has TRBV14 and TRBJ1-5; D ambiguous. Per germline, CDR1 SGHDN and CDR2 FVKESK. The CDR3 length is 13 residues. Trimming pared 1 base from V and 7 bases from J, leaving 8 bases between. The entire variable domain, with the rest obtained from reference TRBV14 and TRBJ1-5, is as follows: EAGVTQFPSHSVIEKGQTVTLRCDPISGHDNLYWYRRVMGKEIKFLLHFVKESKQDESGMPNNRFLAERTGGTYSTLKVQPAELEDSGVYFCASSQGHDQPQHFGDGTRLSIL.

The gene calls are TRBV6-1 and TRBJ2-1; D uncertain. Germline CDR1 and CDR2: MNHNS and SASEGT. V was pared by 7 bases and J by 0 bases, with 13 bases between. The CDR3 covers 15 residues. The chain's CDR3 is CASITPKNSYNEQFF. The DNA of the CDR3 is TGTGCCAGCATCACCCCCAAGAACTCCTACAATGAGCAGTTCTTC.

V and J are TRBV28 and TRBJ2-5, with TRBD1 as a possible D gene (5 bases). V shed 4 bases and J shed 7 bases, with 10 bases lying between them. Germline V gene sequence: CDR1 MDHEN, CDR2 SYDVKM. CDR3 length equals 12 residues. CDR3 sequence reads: CASSSQAWTQYF. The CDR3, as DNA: TGTGCCAGCAGTTCACAGGCGTGGACCCAGTACTTC.

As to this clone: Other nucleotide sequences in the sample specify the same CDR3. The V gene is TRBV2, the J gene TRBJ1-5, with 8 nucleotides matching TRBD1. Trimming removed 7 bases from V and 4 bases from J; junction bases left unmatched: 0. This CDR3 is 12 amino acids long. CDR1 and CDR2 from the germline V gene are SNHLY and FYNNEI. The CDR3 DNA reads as TGTGCCAGCAACAGGGGGAATCAGCCCCAGCATTTT. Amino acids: CASNRGNQPQHF.

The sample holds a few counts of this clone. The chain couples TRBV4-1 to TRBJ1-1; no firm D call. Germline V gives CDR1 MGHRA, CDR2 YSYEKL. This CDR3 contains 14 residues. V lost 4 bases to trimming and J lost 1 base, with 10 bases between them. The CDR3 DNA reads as TGCGCCAGCAGCCGGGCCGGCCAGAACACTGAAGCTTTCTTT. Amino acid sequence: CASSRAGQNTEAFF.

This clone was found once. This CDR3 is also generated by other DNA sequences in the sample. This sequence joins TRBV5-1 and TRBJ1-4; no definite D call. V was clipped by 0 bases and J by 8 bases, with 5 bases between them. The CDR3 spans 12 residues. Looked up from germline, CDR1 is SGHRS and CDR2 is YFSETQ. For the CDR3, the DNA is TGCGCCAGCAGCTTGGTGGGGGAAAAACTGTTTTTT. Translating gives CASSLVGEKLFF.

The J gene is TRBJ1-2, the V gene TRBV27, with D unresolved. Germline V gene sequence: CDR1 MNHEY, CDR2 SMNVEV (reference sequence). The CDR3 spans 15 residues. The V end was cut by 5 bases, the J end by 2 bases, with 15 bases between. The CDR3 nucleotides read TGTGCCAGCAGTCCCCCTGGCGTGAGAAACTATGGCTACACCTTC. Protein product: CASSPPGVRNYGYTF.

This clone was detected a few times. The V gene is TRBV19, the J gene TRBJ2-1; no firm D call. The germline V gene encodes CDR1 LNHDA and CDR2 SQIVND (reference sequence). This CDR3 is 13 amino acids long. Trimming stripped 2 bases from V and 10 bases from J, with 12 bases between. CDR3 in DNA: TGTGCCAGTAGTATACCCCCCGACCAGGAGCAGTTCTTC. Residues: CASSIPPDQEQFF.

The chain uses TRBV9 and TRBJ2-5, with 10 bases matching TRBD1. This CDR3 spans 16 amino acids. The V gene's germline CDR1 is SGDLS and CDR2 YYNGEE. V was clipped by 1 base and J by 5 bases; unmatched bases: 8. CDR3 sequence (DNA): TGTGCCAGCAGCGTACTCGGACAGGGGGATATGGAGACCCAGTACTTC. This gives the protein CASSVLGQGDMETQYF.

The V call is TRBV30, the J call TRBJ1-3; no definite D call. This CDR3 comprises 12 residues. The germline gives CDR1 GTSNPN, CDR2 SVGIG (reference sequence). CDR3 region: CAFESSGNTIYF. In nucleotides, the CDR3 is TGTGCTTTCGAGAGCTCTGGAAACACCATATATTTT.

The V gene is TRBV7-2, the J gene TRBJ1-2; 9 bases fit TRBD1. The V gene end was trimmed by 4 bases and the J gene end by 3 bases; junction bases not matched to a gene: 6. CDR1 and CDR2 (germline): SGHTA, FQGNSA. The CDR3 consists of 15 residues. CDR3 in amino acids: CASSYSQGADYGYTF. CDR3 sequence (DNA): TGTGCCAGCAGCTACTCACAGGGGGCGGACTATGGCTACACCTTC.

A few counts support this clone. CDR3 nucleotide sequence: TGCGCCAGCAGCCAAGACCCCTCGACTGTGAGCTCCTACAATGAGCAGTTCTTC. Its protein product is CASSQDPSTVSSYNEQFF. The genes are TRBV4-1 and TRBJ2-1; no clear D gene. This CDR3 is 18 amino acids long. Germline CDR1 and CDR2: MGHRA and YSYEKL. Trimming left V 0 bases short and J 0 bases short, with 15 bases between.

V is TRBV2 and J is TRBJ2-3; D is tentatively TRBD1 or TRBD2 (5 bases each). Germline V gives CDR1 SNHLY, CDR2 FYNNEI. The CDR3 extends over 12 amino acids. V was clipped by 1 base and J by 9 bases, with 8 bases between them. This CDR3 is CASSEGRDTQYF. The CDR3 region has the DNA TGTGCCAGCAGTGAAGGACGGGACACGCAGTATTTT.